This T cell receptor beta chain comes out of a study of blood T cell repertoires in COVID-19. Study details: Whether acute or convalescent, the COVID-19 samples came from the United States, Italy and Spain.

The authors' processing: Estimation of nucleated cell counts was performed using reference gene primer amplification. Produced via immunoSEQ multiplex PCR; TCRdb's table is partial and in-frame only. The V and J calls and the clone size are those of that table, but D and trimming were determined from the DNA. The sample holds under 350,000 clones, 90% seen once. This CDR3 region has 14 residues. V was cut by 2 bases and J by 6 bases, with 11 bases left in between. The V gene's germline CDR1 is KGHSH and CDR2 LQKENI. Those enrolled, adults aged about 18 to 89 years, came from about 24 US areas. Recovery meant two consecutive negative NP/OP PCR tests, professional clearance, or resolved symptoms.

This sequence originates from a man between 60 and 75 years old who had recovered from COVID-19. The material sequenced was PBMCs or T cells enriched from blood (not recorded which). The V gene is TRBV18, the J gene TRBJ1-5; maybe TRBD1 (5 bases). The CDR3 DNA reads TGTGCCAGCTCACCAAAAGGGGAGGGTCAGCCCCAGCATTTT. Translated, it gives CASSPKGEGQPQHF. The full variable domain, in which reference TRBV18 and TRBJ1-5 provide the parts outside the CDR3, is NAGVMQNPRHLVRRRGQEARLRCSPMKGHSHVYWYRQLPEEGLKFMVYLQKENIIDESGMPKERFSAEFPKEGPSILRIQQVVRGDSAAYFCASSPKGEGQPQHFGDGTRLSIL.